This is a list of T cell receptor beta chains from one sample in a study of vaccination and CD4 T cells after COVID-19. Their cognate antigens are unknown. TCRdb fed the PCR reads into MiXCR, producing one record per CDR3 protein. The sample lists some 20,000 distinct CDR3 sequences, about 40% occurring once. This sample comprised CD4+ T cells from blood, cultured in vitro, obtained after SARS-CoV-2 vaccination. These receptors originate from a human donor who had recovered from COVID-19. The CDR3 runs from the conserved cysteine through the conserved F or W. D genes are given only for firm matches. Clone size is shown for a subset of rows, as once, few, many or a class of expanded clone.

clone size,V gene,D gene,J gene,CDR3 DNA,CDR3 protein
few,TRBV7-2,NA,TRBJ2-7,TGTGCCAGCAGCTTAACAGCAGCGGGCGAGCAGTACTTC,CASSLTAAGEQYF
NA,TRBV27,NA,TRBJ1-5,TGTGCCAGCAGTATATCGTTCCCAAGAAATCAGCCCCAGCATTTT,CASSISFPRNQPQHF
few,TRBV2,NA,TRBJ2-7,TGTGCCAGCAGCCCCCAGGCCTACGAGCAGTACTTC,CASSPQAYEQYF
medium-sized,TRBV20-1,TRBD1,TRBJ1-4,TGCAGTGCTAGATTGGGGACAGGGGATGAAAAACTGTTTTTT,CSARLGTGDEKLFF
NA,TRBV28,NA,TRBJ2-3,TGTGCCAGCAACTTGGGGCAGCCAAGCACAGATACGCAGTATTTT,CASNLGQPSTDTQYF
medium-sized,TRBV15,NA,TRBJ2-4,TGTGCCACCAGCGGAGACAGGAAACTAGCCAAAAACATTCAGTACTTC,CATSGDRKLAKNIQYF
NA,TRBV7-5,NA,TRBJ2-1,NA,CISVSEAETSGIYNEQFF
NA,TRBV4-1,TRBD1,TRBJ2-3,TGCGCCAGCAGCCATGCCGGGACAGGGATTACAGATACGCAGTATTTT,CASSHAGTGITDTQYF
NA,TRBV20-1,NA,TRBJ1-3,TGCAGTGCTAGAGGGGTGGGGGGTCCTGGAAACACCATATATTTT,CSARGVGGPGNTIYF
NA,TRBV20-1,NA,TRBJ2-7,TGCAGTGCTAGAGAAATATTAACGGGATTCTACGAGCAGTACTTC,CSAREILTGFYEQYF
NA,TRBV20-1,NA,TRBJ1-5,TGCAGTGCTAGAGAGGCCTACAGCAATCAGCCCCAGCATTTT,CSAREAYSNQPQHF
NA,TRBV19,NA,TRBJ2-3,TGTGCCAGTAGTTTGAACGGGGCAGATACGCAGTATTTT,CASSLNGADTQYF
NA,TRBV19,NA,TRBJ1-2,TGTGCCAGTAGTATGCCCTTGGGGGGCACCTATGGCTACACCTTC,CASSMPLGGTYGYTF
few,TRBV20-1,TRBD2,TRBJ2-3,TGCAGTGCTACCGAGCGGGGGACCCACACAGATACGCAGTATTTT,CSATERGTHTDTQYF
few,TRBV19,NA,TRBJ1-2,TGTGCCAGTAGTATAACACACAAGTATGGCTACACCTTC,CASSITHKYGYTF
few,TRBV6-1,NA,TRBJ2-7,TGTGCCAGCAGTGAAGGGGACTTTCGAGCCTACGAGCAGTACTTC,CASSEGDFRAYEQYF
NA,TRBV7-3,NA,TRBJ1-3,TGTGCCAGCAGCTTATTCGGAGAATCTGGAAACACCATATATTTT,CASSLFGESGNTIYF
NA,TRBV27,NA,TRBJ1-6,TGTGCCAGCAGTCCCACGGCTGCTCCTATAATTTCACCCCTCCACTTT,CASSPTAAPIISPLHF
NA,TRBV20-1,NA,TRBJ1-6,TGCAGTGCTAGAGATCCGGGGGGAACTTATAATTCATCCCTCCACTTT,CSARDPGGTYNSSLHF
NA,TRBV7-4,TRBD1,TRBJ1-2,TGTGCCAGCAGCTTAGGAGCCTCCGGGACAGGGGCCTACACCTTC,CASSLGASGTGAYTF
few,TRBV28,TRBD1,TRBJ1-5,TGTGCTAGTCAGGGGGATCAGCCCCAGCATTTT,CASQGDQPQHF
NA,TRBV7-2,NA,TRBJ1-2,TGTGCCAGCAGCTTGACAGGTGGCTACACCTTC,CASSLTGGYTF
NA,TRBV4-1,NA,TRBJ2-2,TGCGCCAGCAGCCAGGGCAACGGGGCGAACACCGGGGAGCTGTTTTTT,CASSQGNGANTGELFF
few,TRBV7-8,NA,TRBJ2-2,TGTGCCAGCAGCTTTCGGGCCGGGGAGCTGTTTTTT,CASSFRAGELFF
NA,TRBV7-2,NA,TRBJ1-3,TGTGCCAGCAGCTTAGATACAGGGCCGACTGGAAACACCATATATTTT,CASSLDTGPTGNTIYF
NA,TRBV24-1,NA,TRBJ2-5,TGTGCCACCAGTGATTTCAGGGGTCAGACCCAGTACTTC,CATSDFRGQTQYF
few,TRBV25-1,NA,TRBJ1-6,TGTGCCAGCAGTGGCCCGGATACAGGGCTCTTTAGGTCACCCCTCCACTTT,CASSGPDTGLFRSPLHF
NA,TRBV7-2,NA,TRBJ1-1,TGTGCCAGCAGCTTGAGGCCGGGACAAACGAACACTGAAGCTTTCTTT,CASSLRPGQTNTEAFF
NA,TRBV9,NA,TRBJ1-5,TGTGCCAGCAGCGTATCAGGGGAAGAGCAGCCCCAGCATTTT,CASSVSGEEQPQHF
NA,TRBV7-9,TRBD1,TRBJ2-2,TGTGCCAGCAGCAAAGGACAGGGCGGGGACACCGGGGAGCTGTTTTTT,CASSKGQGGDTGELFF